The 5 T cell receptor beta chains below all came from one sample that was sequenced in a study of somatic mutations in cytotoxic T cells in rheumatoid arthritis. Repertoires were generated with immunoSEQ multiplex PCR, while TCRdb's copy carries only in-frame clones and drops some. The repertoire holds 15,000 to 20,000 clones, with over 70% as singletons. Sample: CD8+ T cells sorted from blood. Every receptor here comes from a woman aged 60 to 75 in good health.

The chain recombines TRBV2 with TRBJ2-1; D remains ambiguous. The CDR3 consists of 15 residues. V shed 2 bases and J shed 1 base, with 9 bases lying between them. Germline CDR1 reads SNHLY; CDR2 reads FYNNEI. CDR3 in amino acids: CASSENTLSYNEQFF. DNA for the CDR3: TGTGCCAGCAGTGAAAATACACTATCCTACAATGAGCAGTTCTTC.

The rearrangement joins TRBV11-2 to TRBJ2-1, with 12 bases fitting TRBD2. CDR1 is SGHAT and CDR2 is FQNNGV in the germline V gene. The CDR3 sequence is 16 residues long. V gave up 4 bases and J gave up 5 bases; unmatched junction bases: 6. The CDR3 bases are TGTGCCAGCAGCTCTCGACTAGCGGGAGTCCACAATGAGCAGTTCTTC. Amino acids: CASSSRLAGVHNEQFF.

This chain connects TRBV5-8 to TRBJ2-7; 7 positions agree with TRBD1. This CDR3 spans 13 amino acids. The J segment lost 1 base and the V segment lost 4 bases, leaving 2 bases of the junction unmatched. CDR1 SGHTS and CDR2 YDEGEE come from the germline V gene. CDR3 sequence: CASSRQGSYEQYF. Written as DNA, the CDR3 is TGTGCCAGCAGCCGACAGGGTTCCTACGAGCAGTACTTC.

This clone was picked up one time. The CDR3 loop reads CASSYGVRPGTEAFF. DNA for the CDR3: TGTGCCAGCAGTTACGGAGTCCGCCCCGGCACTGAAGCTTTCTTT. This chain links TRBV6-5 with TRBJ1-1; D not resolved. V lost 2 bases to trimming and J lost 4 bases, with 14 bases between them. This CDR3 region has 15 residues. The germline V gene has CDR1 MNHEY and CDR2 SVGAGI.

The CDR3 protein is CASSLAGRGRVFHQPQHF. The CDR3 DNA follows: TGTGCCAGCAGTTTGGCAGGGAGGGGGCGAGTTTTTCATCAGCCCCAGCATTTT. The rearrangement uses TRBV7-8 and TRBJ1-5, with 7 bases lining up with TRBD1. This CDR3 region has 18 residues. CDR1 SGHVS and CDR2 FQNEAQ come from the germline V gene. V shed 6 bases and J 5 bases; nucleotides not matched to a gene: 19.